This section outlines one T cell receptor beta chain sequence together with its context. The source of the sample is a study of blood T cell repertoires in COVID-19. Study in general: In each case, the material was cDNA or gDNA derived from T cells, B-cell-depleted T cells, or PBMCs.

Sequencing was performed with immunoSEQ multiplex PCR; in TCRdb, only in-frame clones are kept and a portion is missing. In the table there are 250,000 to 350,000 clones, about 90% of which are singletons. Germline V CDR1 and CDR2: MDHEN, SYDVKM. This CDR3 contains 16 residues. Trimming at V came to 7 bases and at J to 5 bases, leaving 17 bases not matched to a gene. The chain is built from TRBV28 and TRBJ2-7; 7 bases fit TRBD2. This TCR came from a woman aged 50 to 60 who had recovered from COVID-19. Sequenced input: peripheral blood. The CDR3 here is CASILSGASGGDEQYF. Written as DNA, the CDR3 is TGTGCCAGCATTCTATCCGGTGCTAGCGGAGGGGACGAGCAGTACTTC.